The source of this T cell receptor (beta chain) is a study of blood T cell repertoires in COVID-19. Repertoires were generated with immunoSEQ multiplex PCR, while TCRdb's copy carries only in-frame clones and drops some. The table has over 40,000 clones, about 82% seen once. The V end was cut by 3 bases, the J end by 11 bases, with 13 bases between. CDR3 length: 12 amino acids. Germline V gives CDR1 SGHTA, CDR2 FQGTGA. The J gene is TRBJ1-1, the V gene TRBV7-3; D might be TRBD1 (5 bases). The specimen was peripheral blood. This clonotype originated in an elderly man with active COVID-19. The CDR3 sequence is CASSLGRGPAFF. CDR3 DNA sequence: TGTGCCAGCAGCTTGGGGCGGGGTCCGGCTTTCTTT.